A single sample gave rise to the 13 T cell receptor beta chains below, sequenced in a study of a mutant IDH1 vaccine in newly diagnosed glioma. The time point: baseline, week 1 (first vaccination visit). Treatment described: pre-vaccination baseline after standard-of-care therapy. Produced via immunoSEQ multiplex PCR; TCRdb's table is partial and in-frame only. Of about 34,000 clones in the sample, more than 70% are singletons; the top ten hold roughly 9%. Sequencing was performed on peripheral blood mononuclear cells (PBMCs), taken from a glioma patient treated with radiotherapy, temozolomide or both. These TCRs come from a middle-aged man with glioma. Some clones in this sample may be carry-over from other donors' samples.

This clone was detected only a few times. This rearrangement joins TRBV27 to TRBJ2-1, with D hard to call. The ends were cut back, 2 bases at V and 15 bases at J, with 14 bases in the middle. Looked up from germline, CDR1 is MNHEY and CDR2 is SMNVEV (reference sequence). CDR3 length: 12 amino acids. CDR3 protein: CASSLGVHQLFF. CDR3 DNA sequence: TGTGCCAGCAGTTTAGGGGTCCATCAGCTGTTCTTC.

The CDR3 here is CASSTEGVAEAFF. The CDR3 DNA sequence: TGTGCCAGCAGCACGGAGGGGGTGGCTGAAGCTTTCTTT. The rearrangement links TRBV5-4 to TRBJ1-1; D is possibly TRBD1 (6 bases). Germline CDR1 SGHNT, CDR2 YYREEE (reference sequence). V lost 4 bases and J lost 6, with 13 bases in between. CDR3 length: 13 amino acids.

The rearrangement joins TRBV9 to TRBJ2-7, with D hard to call. The CDR3 runs 16 residues. Germline CDR1 reads SGDLS; CDR2 reads YYNGEE. Between the trimmed V and J ends, which lost 4 bases and 2 bases, there was a span of 19 bases. The CDR3 reads CASSKKSQRSTYEQYF. For the CDR3, the DNA is TGTGCCAGCAGCAAAAAATCACAGCGAAGCACCTACGAGCAGTACTTC.

V and J are TRBV7-9 and TRBJ2-3; D possibly matches TRBD1 or TRBD2 (6 bases each). CDR1 is SEHNR and CDR2 is FQNEAQ in the germline V gene (reference sequence). V lost 5 bases, J lost 4 bases, and 10 bases lay in between. The CDR3 is 13 residues long. CDR3 in amino acids: CASSSRGPDTQYF. DNA of the CDR3: TGTGCCAGCAGCAGCCGGGGGCCAGATACGCAGTATTTT.

This clone has only one observation. The CDR3 DNA reads as TGTGCCAGCTCGGACACCTCCACAGATACGCAGTATTTT. It translates to CASSDTSTDTQYF. The chain uses TRBV6-5 and TRBJ2-3, with a tentative D call TRBD1 (5 bases). The germline V gene encodes CDR1 MNHEY and CDR2 SVGAGI. V lost 8 bases and J 2 bases, leaving 11 bases between the germline ends. This CDR3 contains 13 residues.

A note on this clone: Different DNA sequences within this sample yield the same CDR3. This rearrangement joins TRBV18 to TRBJ2-7; D is perhaps TRBD2 (6 bases). This CDR3 comprises 12 residues. Germline V CDR1 and CDR2: KGHSH, LQKENI. V was shortened by 6 bases and J by 5 bases, with 11 bases between the two germline ends. The DNA for the CDR3 is TGTGCCAGCTCCCCGCGGGACGACGAGCAGTACTTC. Its protein product is CASSPRDDEQYF.

The rearrangement uses TRBV28 and TRBJ2-1; TRBD2 matches 12 bases. The V gene end was trimmed by 2 bases and the J gene end by 0 bases; junction bases not matched to a gene: 5. CDR3 size: 18 residues. CDR1 is MDHEN, CDR2 SYDVKM, per germline. CDR3 sequence: CASSLGLAGGSSYNEQFF. The CDR3 DNA follows: TGTGCCAGCAGTTTAGGGCTAGCGGGAGGGAGCTCCTACAATGAGCAGTTCTTC.

In DNA, the CDR3 is TGTGCCAGCAGCTTGTTCGACAGGGGTCAAGAGACCCAGTACTTC. Translated, it gives CASSLFDRGQETQYF. The V call is TRBV5-6, the J call TRBJ2-5, with TRBD1 matching 8 bases. Germline-derived CDR1 and CDR2 are SGHDT and YYEEEE. The trim removed 1 base at V and 2 bases at J, leaving 4 bases unmatched. The CDR3 spans 15 residues.

The chain joins TRBV7-9 to TRBJ1-1; TRBD1 matches 7 bases. Germline V gene sequence: CDR1 SEHNR, CDR2 FQNEAQ (reference sequence). V lost 5 bases and J lost 1; bases outside the gene matches: 7. The CDR3 sequence is 15 residues long. CDR3 bases: TGTGCCAGCAGCCCAGGACAGGCCGGGAACACTGAAGCTTTCTTT. It specifies CASSPGQAGNTEAFF.

The chain combines TRBV7-2 with TRBJ1-3; D ambiguous. Trimming left V 4 bases short and J 7 bases short, with 11 bases between. The CDR3 runs 13 residues. Germline lookup yields CDR1 SGHTA and CDR2 FQGNSA. CDR3 coding DNA: TGTGCCAGCAGCTCCGGGATGGGGAACACCATATATTTT. This translates into CASSSGMGNTIYF.

The chain is built from TRBV5-1 and TRBJ2-3; TRBD2 aligns across 10 bases. Per the germline V gene, CDR1 is SGHRS and CDR2 is YFSETQ. This CDR3 has 15 amino acids. Unmatched junction bases numbered 6, after V lost 3 bases and J lost 5 bases. CDR3: CASSSTSGNVDTQYF. In nucleotides, the CDR3 is TGCGCCAGCAGCTCAACTAGCGGGAATGTAGATACGCAGTATTTT. The whole variable domain, filled in from reference TRBV5-1 and TRBJ2-3, reads KAGVTQTPRYLIKTRGQQVTLSCSPISGHRSVSWYQQTPGQGLQFLFEYFSETQRNKGNFPGRFSGRQFSNSRSEMNVSTLELGDSALYLCASSSTSGNVDTQYFGPGTRLTVL.

V and J are TRBV28 and TRBJ2-7, with 7 positions matching TRBD1. Germline loops: CDR1 MDHEN, CDR2 SYDVKM. The CDR3 loop spans 11 amino acids. CDR3 region: CASGTDYEQYF. The CDR3 nucleotides are TGTGCTTCGGGGACAGACTACGAGCAGTACTTC.

This clone was counted a few times. V usage is TRBV4-1 and J usage is TRBJ1-5; no clear D gene. Trimming cost V 3 bases and J 4 bases, with 13 bases left between them. The CDR3 spans 15 residues. From germline, CDR1 is MGHRA and CDR2 YSYEKL. CDR3 loop: CASSHTEGGNQPQHF. The CDR3 bases are TGCGCCAGCAGCCACACCGAAGGTGGGAATCAGCCCCAGCATTTT.